This entry describes one T cell receptor (beta chain). The target of this receptor is not known. Base qualities were left out, and no much larger clone turns up one base away. The time point label corresponds to: persistent/refractory GD, antithyroid drugs over 5 years with positive TRAb. For both TCR sequencing and RNA sequencing, RNA was extracted from PBMCs using TRIzol. Graves' disease was diagnosed according to American Thyroid Association guidelines. Recruitment of patients was carried out at an endocrinology department in Xi'an, China. Each patient gave around 9 milliliters of peripheral blood, collected in an EDTA anticoagulant tube. PBMCs were isolated by Ficoll Paque Plus density gradient separation without further T cell sorting. An Agilent 2100 Bioanalyzer and agarose gel were used to check RNA quality, while a NanoDrop 2000 measured RNA concentration. The data derive from a study of regulatory T cells in long-lasting Graves disease listed by TCRdb under 2021. Describing the broader study: Persistent Graves' disease was defined as persistently positive TSH receptor autoantibodies together with antithyroid drug treatment for over 5 years. Persistent Graves' disease patients were compared with newly diagnosed Graves' disease patients by peripheral blood TCR sequencing and RNA sequencing. The study was conducted in China and was registered as a clinical trial. A total of approximately 35 samples were covered by TCR sequencing, comprising some 13 persistent and around 20 newly diagnosed Graves' disease patients. Persistent Graves' disease patients in the clinical cohort had taken antithyroid drugs for roughly ten years on average. On the study overall, not on this receptor specifically: The study examined only peripheral blood because the primary lesion, thyroid tissue, could not be accessed. Compared with newly diagnosed patients, patients with persistent Graves' disease had lower TCR Shannon entropy and fewer highly expanded clones, which suggests clonal expansion. As a limitation, the authors acknowledged that the small sample size may reduce accuracy. Sequencing and analysis were restricted to the TCR beta chain. Persistent patients shared more public clonotypes among themselves (2,741) than newly diagnosed patients did (more than 850).

Libraries were constructed by multiplex PCR. Sequencing was carried out with an Illumina HiSeq 4000. TCR beta libraries were built with iRepertoire HTBI primers and Arm-PCR amplification of CDR3 regions. PCR products were gel purified before sequencing. The published analysis was carried out like this. Gene usage analysis of CDR3 amino acid clonotypes relied on the roughly 58 TRBV and about 15 TRBJ segments identified across samples. Filtered high-quality paired reads were merged into contigs using COPE and FqMerger. Contigs were aligned with BLAST to IMGT TRBV, TRBD and TRBJ reference genes, and CDR3 was defined per IMGT. Highly expanded clones were defined as clonotypes with a frequency above 0.1%. Repertoire diversity was measured by Shannon entropy, and V-J evenness by the Gini coefficient. A clonotype found in more than one individual was treated as public. The public reads were reprocessed in TCRdb via fastp at Q25 and MiXCR, keeping in-frame beta chains. CDR3 protein sequences are deduplicated, and each keeps its most common genes and DNA. The V and J calls here are based on TCRdb, not the publication. Recorded for this sample are 600,000 to 850,000 distinct CDR3 sequences; around 30% of them occurred a single time. In total, the top ten clones hold 40% to 55% of the sample.

Specimen: peripheral blood mononuclear cells (PBMCs), collected when the disease was refractory, from a patient treated with antithyroid drugs. This TCR came from a female donor with Graves disease.

The sequenced DNA is TGCGCCAGCAGTGACGGGGGTCGGGGGAACACCGGGGAGCTGTTTTTT. Its amino acids are CASSDGGRGNTGELFF. The V gene is TRBV10-2 and the J gene is TRBJ2-2; TRBD2 is a possible D gene, resting on 6 matching bases. Deletion took 3 bases off V and 1 base off J, with a span of 12 bases between the germline ends. From cysteine to phenylalanine, the CDR3 is 16 amino acids long. The only DNA kept is the CDR3, 48 bases in frame from the first base. Taken from the germline V gene, the CDR1 and CDR2 loops are WSHSY and SAAADI.